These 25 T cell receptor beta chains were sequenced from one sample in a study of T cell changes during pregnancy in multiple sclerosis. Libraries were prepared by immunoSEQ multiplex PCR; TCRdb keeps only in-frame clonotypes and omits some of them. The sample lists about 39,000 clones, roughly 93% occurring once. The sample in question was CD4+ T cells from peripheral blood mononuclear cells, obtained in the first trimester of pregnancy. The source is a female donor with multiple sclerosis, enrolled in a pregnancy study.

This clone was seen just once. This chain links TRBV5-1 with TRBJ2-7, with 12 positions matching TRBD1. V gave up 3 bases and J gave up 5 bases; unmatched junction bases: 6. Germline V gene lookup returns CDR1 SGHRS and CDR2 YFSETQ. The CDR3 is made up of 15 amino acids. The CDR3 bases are TGCGCCAGCAGCTCAGGGACAGGGGGCTACGACGAGCAGTACTTC. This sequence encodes CASSSGTGGYDEQYF.

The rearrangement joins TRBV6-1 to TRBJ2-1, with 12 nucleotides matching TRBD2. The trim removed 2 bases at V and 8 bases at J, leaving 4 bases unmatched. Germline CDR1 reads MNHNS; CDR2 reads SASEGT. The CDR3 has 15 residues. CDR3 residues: CASSELAGGPDEQFF. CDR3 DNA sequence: TGTGCCAGCAGTGAACTAGCGGGAGGGCCCGATGAGCAGTTCTTC.

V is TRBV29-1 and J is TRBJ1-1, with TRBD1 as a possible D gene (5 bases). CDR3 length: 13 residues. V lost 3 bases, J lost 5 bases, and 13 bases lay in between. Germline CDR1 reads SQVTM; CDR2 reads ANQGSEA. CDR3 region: CSVERQGLTEAFF. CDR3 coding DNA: TGCAGCGTTGAGCGGCAGGGATTGACTGAAGCTTTCTTT. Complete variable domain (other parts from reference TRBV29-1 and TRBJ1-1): SAVISQKPSRDICQRGTSLTIQCQVDSQVTMMFWYRQQPGQSLTLIATANQGSEATYESGFVIDKFPISRPNLTFSTLTVSNMSPEDSSIYLCSVERQGLTEAFFGQGTRLTVV.

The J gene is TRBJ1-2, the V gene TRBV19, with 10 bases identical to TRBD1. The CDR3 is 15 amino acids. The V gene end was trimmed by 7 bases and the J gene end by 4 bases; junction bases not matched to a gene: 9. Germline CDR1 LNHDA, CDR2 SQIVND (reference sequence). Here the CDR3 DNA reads TGTGCCAGTACCCAGACAGGGGGCGATGGCTATGGCTACACCTTC. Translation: CASTQTGGDGYGYTF.

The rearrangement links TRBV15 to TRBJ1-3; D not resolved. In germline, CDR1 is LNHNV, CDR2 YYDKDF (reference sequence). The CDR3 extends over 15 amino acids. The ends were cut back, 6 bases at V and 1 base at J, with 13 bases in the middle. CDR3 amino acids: CATSIGGWSGNTIYF. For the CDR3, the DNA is TGTGCCACCAGTATAGGCGGGTGGTCTGGAAACACCATATATTTT.

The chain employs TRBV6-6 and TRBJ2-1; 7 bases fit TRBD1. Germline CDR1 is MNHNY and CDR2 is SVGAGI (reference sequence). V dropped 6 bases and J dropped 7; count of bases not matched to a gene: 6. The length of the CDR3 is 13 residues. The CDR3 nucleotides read TGTGCCAGCAGCCTACGACAGGGAAATGAGCAGTTCTTC. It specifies CASSLRQGNEQFF.

The CDR3 nucleotides read TGTGCCAGCAGTTTTCGGGTCAGGGGGCTTACAGATACGCAGTATTTT. Its protein product is CASSFRVRGLTDTQYF. The rearrangement links TRBV28 to TRBJ2-3, with 8 nucleotides matching TRBD1. Germline loops: CDR1 MDHEN, CDR2 SYDVKM. This CDR3 is 16 amino acids long. V trimming: 3 bases; J trimming: 3 bases; junction bases outside the gene matches: 8.

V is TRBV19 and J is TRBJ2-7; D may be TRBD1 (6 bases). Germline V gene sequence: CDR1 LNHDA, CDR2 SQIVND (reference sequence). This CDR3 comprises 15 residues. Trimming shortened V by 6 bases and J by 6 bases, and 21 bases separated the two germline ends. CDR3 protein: CASRVRAGEAAEQYF. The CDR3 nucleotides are TGTGCCAGTAGGGTCCGGGCAGGGGAAGCTGCCGAGCAGTACTTC.

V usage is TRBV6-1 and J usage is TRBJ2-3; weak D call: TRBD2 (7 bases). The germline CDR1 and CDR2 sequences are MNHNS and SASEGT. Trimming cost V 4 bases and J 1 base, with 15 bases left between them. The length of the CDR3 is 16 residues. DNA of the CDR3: TGTGCCAGCAGTGGAGGGGGGGGGTTTCGCACAGATACGCAGTATTTT. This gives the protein CASSGGGGFRTDTQYF.

This CDR3 reads CASSGRRQGGTGELFF. DNA for the CDR3: TGTGCCAGCAGCGGACGACGACAGGGAGGCACCGGGGAGCTGTTTTTT. The chain employs TRBV5-4 and TRBJ2-2, with a tentative D call TRBD1 (7 bases). The CDR3 runs 16 residues. Trimming cost V 4 bases and J 4 bases, with 17 bases left between them. The germline CDR1 and CDR2 sequences are SGHNT and YYREEE (reference sequence).

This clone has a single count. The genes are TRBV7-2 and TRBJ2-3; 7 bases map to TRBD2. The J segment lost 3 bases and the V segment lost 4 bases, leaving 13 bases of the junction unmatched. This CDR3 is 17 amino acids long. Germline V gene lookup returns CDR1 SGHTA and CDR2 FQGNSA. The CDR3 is CASSYWTSWSSTDTQYF. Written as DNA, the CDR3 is TGTGCCAGCAGCTACTGGACTAGTTGGTCGTCGACAGATACGCAGTATTTT.

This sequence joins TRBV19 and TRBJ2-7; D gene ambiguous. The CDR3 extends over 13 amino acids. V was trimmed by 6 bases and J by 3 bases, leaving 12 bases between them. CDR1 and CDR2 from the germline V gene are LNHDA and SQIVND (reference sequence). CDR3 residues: CASSMRGIYEQYF. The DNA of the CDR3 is TGTGCCAGTAGCATGCGAGGAATCTACGAGCAGTACTTC.

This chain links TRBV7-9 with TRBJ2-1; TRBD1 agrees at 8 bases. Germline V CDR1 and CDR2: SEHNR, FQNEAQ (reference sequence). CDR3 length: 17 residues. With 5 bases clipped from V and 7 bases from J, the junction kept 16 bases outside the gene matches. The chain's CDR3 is CASSNLVGQGNRNEQFF. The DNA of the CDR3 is TGTGCCAGCAGCAACCTGGTCGGACAGGGCAACAGGAATGAGCAGTTCTTC.

This CDR3 reads CASSAGQGKNQPQHF. The CDR3 nucleotides are TGTGCCAGCAGTGCCGGACAGGGTAAGAATCAGCCCCAGCATTTT. The chain carries TRBV6-1 and TRBJ1-5, with 8 bases that match TRBD1. V gave up 4 bases and J gave up 4 bases; unmatched junction bases: 6. The CDR3 has 15 amino acids. CDR1 MNHNS and CDR2 SASEGT come from the germline V gene.

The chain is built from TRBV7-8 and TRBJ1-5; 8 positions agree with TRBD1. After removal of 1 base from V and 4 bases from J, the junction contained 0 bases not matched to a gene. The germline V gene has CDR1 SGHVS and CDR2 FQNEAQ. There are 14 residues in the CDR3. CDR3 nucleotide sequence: TGTGCCAGCAGCTTAGGACAGGGGAATCAGCCCCAGCATTTT. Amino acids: CASSLGQGNQPQHF.

The CDR3 loop is CASSLNTNTEAFF. The CDR3 nucleotides are TGTGCCAGCAGCCTGAACACGAACACTGAAGCTTTCTTT. The rearrangement links TRBV7-2 to TRBJ1-1; D ambiguous. This CDR3 is 13 amino acids long. Germline V lookup: CDR1 SGHTA, CDR2 FQGNSA. V lost 5 bases, J lost 1 base, and 8 bases lay in between.

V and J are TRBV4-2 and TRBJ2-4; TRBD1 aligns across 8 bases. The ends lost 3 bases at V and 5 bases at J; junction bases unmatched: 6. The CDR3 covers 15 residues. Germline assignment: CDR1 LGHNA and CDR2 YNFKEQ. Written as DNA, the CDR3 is TGTGCCAGCAGCCAGTTGGACAGGGTCCAAAACATTCAGTACTTC. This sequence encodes CASSQLDRVQNIQYF.

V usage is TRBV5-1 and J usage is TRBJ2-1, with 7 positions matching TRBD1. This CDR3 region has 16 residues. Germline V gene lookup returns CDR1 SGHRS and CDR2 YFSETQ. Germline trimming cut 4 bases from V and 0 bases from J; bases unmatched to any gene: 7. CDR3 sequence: CASSRNRQGSYNEQFF. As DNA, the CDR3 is TGCGCCAGCAGCCGGAACCGACAGGGCTCCTACAATGAGCAGTTCTTC.

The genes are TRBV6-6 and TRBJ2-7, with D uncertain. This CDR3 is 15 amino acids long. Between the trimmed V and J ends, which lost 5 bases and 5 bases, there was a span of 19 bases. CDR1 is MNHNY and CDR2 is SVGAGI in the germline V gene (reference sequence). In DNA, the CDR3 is TGTGCCAGCAGTCCCGTGGTTACCTTCAGCGACGAGCAGTACTTC. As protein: CASSPVVTFSDEQYF.

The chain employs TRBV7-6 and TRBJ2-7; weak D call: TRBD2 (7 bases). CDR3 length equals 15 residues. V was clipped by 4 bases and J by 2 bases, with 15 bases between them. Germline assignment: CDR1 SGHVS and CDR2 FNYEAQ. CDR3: CASSSSRGGAYEQYF. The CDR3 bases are TGTGCCAGCAGCTCCTCGCGAGGGGGGGCCTACGAGCAGTACTTC. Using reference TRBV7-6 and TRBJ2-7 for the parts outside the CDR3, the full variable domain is GAGVSQSPRYKVTKRGQDVALRCDPISGHVSLYWYRQALGQGPEFLTYFNYEAQQDKSGLPNDRFSAERPEGSISTLTIQRTEQRDSAMYRCASSSSRGGAYEQYFGPGTRLTVT.

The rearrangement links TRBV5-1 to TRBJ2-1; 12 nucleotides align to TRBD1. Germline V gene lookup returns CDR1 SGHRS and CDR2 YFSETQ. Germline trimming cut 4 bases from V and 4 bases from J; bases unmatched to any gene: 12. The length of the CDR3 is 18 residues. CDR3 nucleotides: TGCGCCAGCAGCGGGGGACAGGGGGCCGTCTCTTCTTACAATGAGCAGTTCTTC. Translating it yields CASSGGQGAVSSYNEQFF.

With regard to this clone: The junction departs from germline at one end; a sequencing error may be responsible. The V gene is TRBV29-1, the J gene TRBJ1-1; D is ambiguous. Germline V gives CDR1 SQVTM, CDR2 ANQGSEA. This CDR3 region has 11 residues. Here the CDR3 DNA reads TGCAGCGTTGAAGTAAACATTGAAGCTTTCTTT. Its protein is CSVEVNIEAFF.

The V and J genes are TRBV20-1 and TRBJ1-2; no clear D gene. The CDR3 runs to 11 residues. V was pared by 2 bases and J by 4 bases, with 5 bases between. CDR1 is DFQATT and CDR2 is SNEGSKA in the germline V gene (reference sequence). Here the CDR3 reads CSARHSYGYTF. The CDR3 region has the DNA TGCAGTGCTAGACACAGCTATGGCTACACCTTC.

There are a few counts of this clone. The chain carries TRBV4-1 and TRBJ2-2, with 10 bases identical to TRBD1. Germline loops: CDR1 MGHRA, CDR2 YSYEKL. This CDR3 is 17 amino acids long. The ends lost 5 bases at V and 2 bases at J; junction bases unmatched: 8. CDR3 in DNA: TGCGCCAGCAGCTGGACCTCGACAGGGGGCAACACCGGGGAGCTGTTTTTT. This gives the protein CASSWTSTGGNTGELFF.

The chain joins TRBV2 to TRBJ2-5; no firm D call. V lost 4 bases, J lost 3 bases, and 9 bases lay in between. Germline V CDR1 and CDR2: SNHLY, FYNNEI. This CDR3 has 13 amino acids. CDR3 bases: TGTGCCAGCAGTGTGTTCCGGGAAGAGACCCAGTACTTC. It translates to CASSVFREETQYF.